Presented here are 9 T cell receptor beta chains from one specimen sequenced in a study of shared clonotypes between healthy human individuals. Generated by immunoSEQ multiplex PCR, the TCRdb table keeps only in-frame clones and is missing some. The data contain roughly 760,000 clones, 74% of them seen just once; the ten biggest clones take up 1.5% to 2%. The sequencing input was memory CD4+ T cells sorted from blood. Stated subset: CD45RA-negative fraction. The receptors here all came from a woman younger than 45 in good health.

The J gene is TRBJ1-5, the V gene TRBV5-6; possible D gene TRBD1, 6 bases. From germline, CDR1 is SGHDT and CDR2 YYEEEE. V was shortened by 4 bases and J by 4 bases, with 15 bases between the two germline ends. This CDR3 contains 15 residues. CDR3 protein: CASSASGGYNQPQHF. The CDR3 DNA reads as TGTGCCAGCAGCGCGTCGGGGGGCTATAATCAGCCCCAGCATTTT.

The rearrangement uses TRBV19 and TRBJ1-5; 12 bases are shared with TRBD1. The CDR3 length is 17 residues. From germline, CDR1 is LNHDA and CDR2 SQIVND (reference sequence). V shed 6 bases and J 2 bases; nucleotides not matched to a gene: 8. CDR3 in amino acids: CASRAGTGGYGNQPQHF. The CDR3 DNA sequence: TGTGCCAGTAGGGCTGGGACAGGGGGCTATGGCAATCAGCCCCAGCATTTT.

This sequence joins TRBV5-8 and TRBJ2-5, with D tentatively TRBD1 (7 bases). CDR3 length: 13 amino acids. V lost 4 bases and J lost 2, with 9 bases in between. Germline loops: CDR1 SGHTS, CDR2 YDEGEE. CDR3 loop: CASSAGQQETQYF. The CDR3, as DNA: TGTGCCAGCAGCGCGGGACAGCAAGAGACCCAGTACTTC. Complete variable domain (other parts from reference TRBV5-8 and TRBJ2-5): EAGVTQSPTHLIKTRGQQATLRCSPISGHTSVYWYQQALGLGLQFLLWYDEGEERNRGNFPPRFSGRQFPNYSSELNVNALELEDSALYLCASSAGQQETQYFGPGTRLLVL.

V gene TRBV5-4 combines with J gene TRBJ2-7, with 10 positions matching TRBD2. The CDR3 has 18 amino acids. Germline CDR1 SGHNT, CDR2 YYREEE (reference sequence). Germline trimming cut 4 bases from V and 3 bases from J; bases unmatched to any gene: 16. In DNA form, the CDR3 reads TGTGCCAGCAGCCAAGGACTAGCGGCCATCGGGGGGATCTACGAGCAGTACTTC. Translation gives CASSQGLAAIGGIYEQYF.

This clone has only one observation. Other DNA sequences in this specimen translate into the identical CDR3. J is TRBJ2-1 and V is TRBV2; 7 nucleotides align to TRBD2. The CDR3 extends over 14 amino acids. J lost 4 bases, V lost 2 bases, and 2 bases had no gene match. CDR1 and CDR2 from the germline V gene are SNHLY and FYNNEI. The CDR3 bases are TGTGCCAGCAGTGAACTAGCGGCGTACAATGAGCAGTTCTTC. Its protein product is CASSELAAYNEQFF.

The rearrangement links TRBV28 to TRBJ2-6; D gene ambiguous. From germline, CDR1 is MDHEN and CDR2 SYDVKM. V lost 3 bases and J 0 bases, leaving 12 bases between the germline ends. The CDR3 sequence is 17 residues long. CDR3 in DNA: TGTGCCAGCAGTTTTTGGGGTCTAAGCTCTGGGGCCAACGTCCTGACTTTC. Translated: CASSFWGLSSGANVLTF.

This clone was seen a few times. The chain recombines TRBV11-1 with TRBJ2-5; the D gene is possibly TRBD1 (5 bases). This CDR3 spans 15 amino acids. V lost 6 bases and J lost 1, with 15 bases in between. In germline, CDR1 is SGHAT, CDR2 FQDESV (reference sequence). This CDR3 is CASRTTLGVQETQYF. The DNA of the CDR3 is TGTGCCAGCAGGACGACGCTAGGGGTCCAAGAGACCCAGTACTTC.

This clone was counted between two and nine times. The chain has TRBV30 and TRBJ1-2; D gene uncertain. V lost 5 bases to trimming and J lost 5 bases, with 9 bases between them. This CDR3 is 11 amino acids long. Germline V gene data show CDR1 as GTSNPN and CDR2 as SVGIG (reference sequence). The CDR3 protein is CAWDWIYGYTF. The CDR3 DNA reads TGTGCCTGGGACTGGATTTATGGCTACACCTTC.

This chain links TRBV6-1 with TRBJ1-5; no clear D. The CDR3 loop spans 13 amino acids. Looked up from germline, CDR1 is MNHNS and CDR2 is SASEGT. Between the trimmed V and J ends, which lost 8 bases and 1 base, there was a span of 9 bases. In DNA, the CDR3 is TGTGCCAGCCAGAGGGTAAGCAATCAGCCCCAGCATTTT. It encodes CASQRVSNQPQHF.